Below are 10 T cell receptor beta chains sequenced from a single sample in a study of blood T cell repertoires in COVID-19. Sequenced by immunoSEQ multiplex PCR; TCRdb stores in-frame clones only, minus some. The sample lists just over 20,000 clones, approximately 86% seen once, with approximately 11% in the top ten. The specimen sequenced was peripheral blood. The receptors were sampled from a human donor in a cohort sampled during active COVID-19.

This clone was seen a single time. The chain is built from TRBV4-2 and TRBJ2-1, with 11 bases matching TRBD2. Germline V CDR1 and CDR2: LGHNA, YNFKEQ. V was pared by 3 bases and J by 4 bases, with 5 bases of the junction left unmatched. CDR3 length: 16 amino acids. CDR3 region: CASSHEGTSGYNEQFF. For the CDR3, the DNA is TGTGCCAGCAGCCACGAAGGGACTAGCGGTTACAATGAGCAGTTCTTC.

This sequence joins TRBV6-2 or TRBV6-3 and TRBJ1-4; D is perhaps TRBD1 (5 bases). Germline V gene sequence: CDR1 MNHEY, CDR2 SVGEGT. The CDR3 spans 16 residues. V lost 0 bases and J lost 5, with 13 bases in between. The CDR3 coding sequence is TGTGCCAGCAGTTACTCGAACGACAGATTAAATGAAAAACTGTTTTTT. Translated, it gives CASSYSNDRLNEKLFF.

The genes are TRBV3-1 (or the pseudogene TRBV3-2) and TRBJ2-7, with D perhaps TRBD1 (6 bases). The length of the CDR3 is 15 residues. Germline V gene data show CDR1 as LGHDT and CDR2 as YNNKEL (reference sequence). Trimming removed 6 bases from V and 0 bases from J, with 15 bases in between. The CDR3 loop is CASRLGQSSSYEQYF. DNA of the CDR3: TGTGCCAGCAGACTTGGACAGTCGAGCTCCTACGAGCAGTACTTC.

The V gene is TRBV2, the J gene TRBJ2-7, with 9 bases lining up with TRBD2. CDR1 is SNHLY and CDR2 is FYNNEI in the germline V gene. The CDR3 has 15 residues. The ends lost 3 bases at V and 1 base at J; junction bases unmatched: 4. In DNA, the CDR3 is TGTGCCAGCAGTGATATTGCGGGAGGGTCCTACGAGCAGTACTTC. This gives the protein CASSDIAGGSYEQYF.

The sample holds one count of this clone. V gene TRBV2 combines with J gene TRBJ2-7; TRBD2 aligns across 7 bases. With 6 bases clipped from V and 3 bases from J, the junction kept 5 bases outside the gene matches. In germline, CDR1 is SNHLY, CDR2 FYNNEI. The CDR3 length is 13 residues. The CDR3 region is CASRGDYIYEQYF. In nucleotides, the CDR3 is TGTGCCAGCAGGGGGGACTACATCTACGAGCAGTACTTC.

This clone is a singleton in its sample. CDR3 in DNA: TGTGCCAGCAGCCCTCCGGGGTCGGCCCGGGAGACCCAGTACTTC. Translated: CASSPPGSARETQYF. The chain carries TRBV9 and TRBJ2-5; D perhaps matches TRBD2 (5 bases). The ends were cut back, 4 bases at V and 5 bases at J, with 18 bases in the middle. This CDR3 contains 15 residues. CDR1 is SGDLS, CDR2 YYNGEE, per germline.

This clone showed up just once. V and J are TRBV19 and TRBJ1-2, with TRBD1 matching 7 bases. CDR1 and CDR2 from the germline V gene are LNHDA and SQIVND (reference sequence). With V trimmed by 8 bases and J by 7 bases, 10 bases remained unmatched. The length of the CDR3 is 13 residues. The CDR3 is CASGPRGQLGYTF. The CDR3 nucleotides read TGTGCCAGTGGACCCAGGGGACAGCTTGGCTACACCTTC. Variable domain in full (rest from reference TRBV19 and TRBJ1-2): DGGITQSPKYLFRKEGQNVTLSCEQNLNHDAMYWYRQDPGQGLRLIYYSQIVNDFQKGDIAEGYSVSREKKESFPLTVTSAQKNPTAFYLCASGPRGQLGYTFGSGTRLTVV.

This chain connects TRBV9 to TRBJ1-6; D possibly corresponds to TRBD1 (5 bases). Looked up from germline, CDR1 is SGDLS and CDR2 is YYNGEE. The V end lost 4 bases, the J end lost 7 bases, and 12 bases lay between the germline ends. This CDR3 is built from 14 residues. For the CDR3, the DNA is TGTGCCAGCAGCCCGGGGGGGAGCAATTCACCCCTCCACTTT. Translated, it gives CASSPGGSNSPLHF.

This rearrangement joins TRBV11-3 to TRBJ2-3, with TRBD2 identical over 8 bases. Trimming at V came to 3 bases and at J to 1 base, leaving 6 bases not matched to a gene. Per the germline V gene, CDR1 is SGHNT and CDR2 is YENEEA. The CDR3 covers 16 residues. As DNA, the CDR3 is TGTGCCAGCAGCTTCCGATATAGCGGGGGCACAGATACGCAGTATTTT. Its translation is CASSFRYSGGTDTQYF.

This sequence joins TRBV6-5 and TRBJ1-4; the match to TRBD1 covers 9 bases. Germline assignment: CDR1 MNHEY and CDR2 SVGAGI. The length of the CDR3 is 14 residues. After removal of 6 bases from V and 7 bases from J, the junction contained 6 bases not matched to a gene. This CDR3 is CASRPGQGGEKLFF. The CDR3 DNA sequence: TGTGCCAGCAGGCCGGGACAGGGAGGTGAAAAACTGTTTTTT.